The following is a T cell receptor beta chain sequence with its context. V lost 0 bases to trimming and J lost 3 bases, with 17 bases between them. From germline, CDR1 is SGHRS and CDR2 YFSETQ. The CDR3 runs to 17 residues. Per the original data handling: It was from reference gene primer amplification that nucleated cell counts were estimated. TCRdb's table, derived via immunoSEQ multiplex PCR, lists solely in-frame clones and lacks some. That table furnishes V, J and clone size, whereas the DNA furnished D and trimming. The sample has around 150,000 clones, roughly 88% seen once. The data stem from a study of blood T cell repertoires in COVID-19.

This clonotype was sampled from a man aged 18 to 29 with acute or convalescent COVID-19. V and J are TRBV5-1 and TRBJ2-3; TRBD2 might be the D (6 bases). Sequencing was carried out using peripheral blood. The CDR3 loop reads CASSLDGLGGGTDTQYF. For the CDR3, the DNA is TGCGCCAGCAGCTTGGACGGCCTAGGCGGAGGGACAGATACGCAGTATTTT.